A selection of T cell receptor beta chains follows, all from one sample in a study of Ad26.COV2.S vaccination and SARS-CoV-2 variants. Method: immunoSEQ multiplex PCR; TCRdb's copy keeps in-frame clones and lacks some. This table has 410,000 or so clones, about 92% appearing once. The sample in question was peripheral blood, obtained in a trial of Ad26.COV2.S vaccine versus placebo. The receptors originated from a person between 18 and 65 years old who received the Ad26.COV2.S COVID-19 vaccine or a placebo. Both conserved end residues are part of each CDR3. Each record gives: V gene, D gene, clone size, J gene, CDR3 DNA, CDR3 protein. The D gene is left open where the match is weak. Only some rows state a clone size, as once, few, many or a class for expanded clones.

>TRBV18|TRBD1|once|TRBJ1-4
TGTGCCAGCTCACAACGGACAGGGGGCTCGGAAAAACTGTTTTTT
CASSQRTGGSEKLFF
>TRBV23-1|TRBD1|once|TRBJ2-7
TGCGCCAGCAGTCAATCGGGGACAGGGTGGTTC
CASSQSGTGWF
>TRBV6-7|TRBD2|-|TRBJ2-7
TGTGCCAGCAGTTACATCTGGATTAGCGGGGGGGCCTTCTTCTACGAGCAGTACTTC
CASSYIWISGGAFFYEQYF
>TRBV7-9|-|-|TRBJ2-5
TGTGCCAGCAGCTCCAGGGGTCACATTAGTGGCCAGTACTTC
CASSSRGHISGQYF
>TRBV7-9|-|-|TRBJ2-1
TGTGCCAGCAGCTTAGTTCTGCTAGGGTCCTACAATGAGCAGTTCTTC
CASSLVLLGSYNEQFF
>TRBV5-3|-|once|TRBJ1-1
TGTGCCAGAAGCATCCCGACCAGGTGGCAGACCTCGAACACTGAAGCTTTCTTT
CARSIPTRWQTSNTEAFF
>TRBV4-1|-|-|TRBJ2-2
TGCGCCAGCAGCCAAGATTACCGAGGGGAGCTGTTTTTT
CASSQDYRGELFF
>TRBV10-3|-|once|TRBJ2-1
TGTGCCATCAGTGCCGGGGGTAGTAATGAGCAGTTCTTC
CAISAGGSNEQFF
>TRBV28|-|-|TRBJ1-6
TGTGCCAGCAGTTCAGGGAGACATTCACCCCTCCACTTT
CASSSGRHSPLHF
>TRBV3-1/TRBV3-2|TRBD1|-|TRBJ2-5
TGTGCCAGCAGCCAGGGACAGGGGACGGTAGAGACCCAGTACTTC
CASSQGQGTVETQYF
>TRBV27|-|-|TRBJ2-5
TGTGCCAGTAAGGACAGAGTGGTAGAGACCCAGTACTTC
CASKDRVVETQYF
>TRBV6-5|TRBD1|-|TRBJ1-2
TGTGCCAGCAGTTACCTGAAGACAGGGTCCTATGGCTACACCTTC
CASSYLKTGSYGYTF
>TRBV19|-|-|TRBJ1-3
TGTGCCAGTAGTATACCGGACAGTCGTCTCTCTGGAAACACCATATATTTT
CASSIPDSRLSGNTIYF
>TRBV9|-|-|TRBJ1-6
TGTGCCAGCAGCGTAGACGGATATAATTCACCCCTCCACTTT
CASSVDGYNSPLHF
>TRBV11-2|-|-|TRBJ2-1
TGTGCCAGCAGCTTAGCCCTAAGTGACGATTCCTACAATGAGCAGTTCTTC
CASSLALSDDSYNEQFF
>TRBV4-3|-|-|TRBJ2-3
TGCGCCAGCAGCCAAGTAGACGTCGGACAGAACACAGATACGCAGTATTTT
CASSQVDVGQNTDTQYF
>TRBV25-1|-|-|TRBJ1-4
TGTGCCAGCAGGTTGTCCGGGACTAGGGAACTGTTTTTT
CASRLSGTRELFF
>TRBV10-3|TRBD1|-|TRBJ2-7
TGTGCCATCAGTGTCGTGGAGACAGGGGGCTACGAGCAGTACTTC
CAISVVETGGYEQYF
>TRBV6-4|TRBD1|few|TRBJ2-2
TGTGCCAGCAGTGACTCGGGGACAGCCAGCGGGGAGCTGTTTTTT
CASSDSGTASGELFF
>TRBV4-1|TRBD2|few|TRBJ2-5
TGCGCCAGCAGCCAAGAGATGGCTAGCGGGGGGTCCCAGGAGACCCAGTACTTC
CASSQEMASGGSQETQYF
>TRBV9|-|once|TRBJ2-7
TGTGCCAGCAGCCGTCGGGGAAGCTACGAGCAGTACTTC
CASSRRGSYEQYF
>TRBV5-4|-|-|TRBJ2-7
TGTGCCAGCAGCTTGGGGTTGGGTAGCTACGAGCAGTACTTC
CASSLGLGSYEQYF
>TRBV7-2|-|-|TRBJ1-5
TGTGCCAGCAGCCAGACATCTAGCAATCAGCCCCAGCATTTT
CASSQTSSNQPQHF
>TRBV6-5|TRBD1|-|TRBJ1-2
TGTGCCAGCAGTTACCTAAGACAGGGAGGGAACTATGGCTACACCTTC
CASSYLRQGGNYGYTF
>TRBV18|-|once|TRBJ1-1
TGTGCCAGCTCACCAGTCACTGAAGCTTTCTTT
CASSPVTEAFF
>TRBV27|-|-|TRBJ1-6
TGTGCCAGCAGTTACGGGTCCTACGGTTCACCCCTCCACTTT
CASSYGSYGSPLHF
>TRBV27|-|-|TRBJ2-6
TGTGCCAGCAGTCCCAACCCTGCAGGGGCTGGGGCCAACGTCCTGACTTTC
CASSPNPAGAGANVLTF
>TRBV4-1|-|-|TRBJ1-1
TGCGCCAGCAGCCAGGAGCCCTTCTTCGAGGAAGCTTTCTTT
CASSQEPFFEEAFF
>TRBV28|TRBD2|-|TRBJ2-3
TGTGCCAGCAGTTTTAGCGGGGACCCTAGCACAGATACGCAGTATTTT
CASSFSGDPSTDTQYF
>TRBV7-6|-|-|TRBJ1-1
TGTGCCAGCAGCTTAGCAGGGGCACAGTACACTGAAGCTTTCTTT
CASSLAGAQYTEAFF
>TRBV27|-|-|TRBJ1-3
TGTGCCAGCAGTTCATCAGGGGCTTTGGGAGGAAACACCATATATTTT
CASSSSGALGGNTIYF